These T cell receptor beta chains were read from a single sample in a study of blood T cell repertoires in COVID-19. This table comes from immunoSEQ multiplex PCR, and its TCRdb copy is limited to in-frame clones, with some not included. The sample includes roughly 100,000 clones, 81% of them seen just once. Source material: peripheral blood. The receptor source for this set is a woman between 70 and 85 years old with acute or convalescent COVID-19. CDR3s include the opening cysteine and the closing phenylalanine or tryptophan. D genes are given only for firm matches. For some rows the clone size is stated as once, few or many, or as a class when expanded; others skip it.

size,J,D,V,length,DNA,CDR3
.,TRBJ1-3,.,TRBV7-9,14,TGTGCCAGCAGCTTGGACGGACTTGGAAACACCATATATTTT,CASSLDGLGNTIYF
.,TRBJ2-7,.,TRBV7-2,14,TGTGCCAGCAGCCTCACTACGGTCCCGGGCGAGCAGTACTTC,CASSLTTVPGEQYF
.,TRBJ2-3,TRBD2,TRBV10-3,15,TGTGCCACTATGACTAGCGGCACCTACACAGATACGCAGTATTTT,CATMTSGTYTDTQYF
.,TRBJ1-1,.,TRBV7-2,13,TGTGCCAGCAGCTTAATGGTAGAAGCAGAAGCTTTCTTT,CASSLMVEAEAFF
once,TRBJ2-1,.,TRBV12-2,18,TGTGCAAGTCGCTTAAGTGTAGACGGGACTAGCGGGAATAATGAGCAGTTCTTC,CASRLSVDGTSGNNEQFF
.,TRBJ2-2,.,TRBV7-2,15,TGTGCCAGCAGCCCAAGTGGACAGAACACCGGGGAGCTGTTTTTT,CASSPSGQNTGELFF
.,TRBJ1-2,TRBD1,TRBV5-1,14,TGCGCCAGCAGCTTGGCGACAGGGGGCGAGGGCTACACCTTC,CASSLATGGEGYTF
.,TRBJ2-7,.,TRBV28,15,TGTGCCAGCAGTTCACAGGGAGCAGGGTCCTACGAGCAGTACTTC,CASSSQGAGSYEQYF
.,TRBJ1-2,TRBD1,TRBV19,15,TGTGCCAGTAGTCAAATTGGGACAGGTGACTATGGCTACACCTTC,CASSQIGTGDYGYTF
.,TRBJ2-5,.,TRBV21-1,17,TGTGCCAGCAGCAAAGTGCTTCTTGCGGGAGAAGGAGAGACCCAGTACTTC,CASSKVLLAGEGETQYF
.,TRBJ1-6,TRBD1,TRBV30,13,TGTGCCTGGGGACAGGGGTACAATTCACCCCTCCACTTT,CAWGQGYNSPLHF
.,TRBJ1-2,TRBD1,TRBV12-3/TRBV12-4,13,TGTGCCAGCACCGTCCAGGAGGGGGCTGGCTACACCTTC,CASTVQEGAGYTF
.,TRBJ1-2,TRBD1,TRBV19,15,TGTGCCAGTAGTTCTACTTGGGACAGCGACTATGGCTACACCTTC,CASSSTWDSDYGYTF
medium-sized,TRBJ1-5,.,TRBV10-2,14,TGCGCCAGCAGTGAGTCGGGGGCCGGACAGCCCCAGCATTTT,CASSESGAGQPQHF
.,TRBJ2-1,TRBD2,TRBV7-3,15,TGTGCCAGCAGCTTAACTAGCGGGAGGTACAATGAGCAGTTCTTC,CASSLTSGRYNEQFF
once,TRBJ1-3,TRBD1,TRBV19,16,TGTGCCAGTAATCCTCGAGGACAGGCATCTGGAAACACCATATATTTT,CASNPRGQASGNTIYF
.,TRBJ2-7,TRBD2,TRBV6-5,14,TGTGCCAGCATTGGGACTAGCGGGAGTTACGAGCAGTACTTC,CASIGTSGSYEQYF
medium-sized,TRBJ2-2,TRBD1,TRBV4-3,14,TGCGCCAGCAGCCGGGACAGGGGGACCGGGGAGCTGTTTTTT,CASSRDRGTGELFF
many,TRBJ1-5,TRBD1,TRBV2,14,TGTGCCAGCACGGGGGGACAGGGTTACCAGCCCCAGCATTTT,CASTGGQGYQPQHF
few,TRBJ1-1,.,TRBV28,14,TGTGCCAGCAGTTTATTAGGAGGGAACACTGAAGCTTTCTTT,CASSLLGGNTEAFF
.,TRBJ1-5,.,TRBV7-6,16,TGTGCCAGCAGCTTAGCCCAGGGCAGGGGAAATCAGCCCCAGCATTTT,CASSLAQGRGNQPQHF
.,TRBJ1-2,.,TRBV7-2,14,TGTGCCAGCAGCCTACAGGGAATCAACTATGGCTACACCTTC,CASSLQGINYGYTF
.,TRBJ2-1,TRBD2,TRBV4-3,15,TGCGCCAGCAGCCAACCGGGACTAGCGGCCAATGAGCAGTTCTTC,CASSQPGLAANEQFF
.,TRBJ2-1,.,TRBV28,14,TGTGCCAGCAGCTGGAGGGCCGTAGACAATGAGCAGTTCTTC,CASSWRAVDNEQFF